Each of the 9 T cell receptor beta chains below was sequenced from the same sample in a study of cytotoxic CD8 clonotypes in ibrutinib-treated CLL. The method was immunoSEQ multiplex PCR; TCRdb's version includes in-frame clones alone and lacks a portion of them. The sample consists of some 12,000 clones, approximately 81% of them appearing once. Sample: PBMCs, taken at disease progression, from a patient treated with ibrutinib. The receptors stem from a human donor with chronic lymphocytic leukemia.

This clone has more than one count but fewer than ten. CDR3 region: CASSIGQGNGYTF. Here the CDR3 DNA reads TGTGCCAGCAGCATTGGACAGGGTAATGGCTACACCTTC. The V call is TRBV7-9, the J call TRBJ1-2; 8 bases map to TRBD1. The trim removed 5 bases at V and 6 bases at J, leaving 5 bases unmatched. The CDR3 runs 13 residues. CDR1 is SEHNR and CDR2 is FQNEAQ in the germline V gene (reference sequence).

This clone is categorized as medium-sized. The genes are TRBV6-6 and TRBJ1-5; the D gene is possibly TRBD1 (5 bases). V dropped 6 bases and J dropped 5 bases, with 14 bases sitting between them. The CDR3 loop spans 14 amino acids. The germline CDR1 and CDR2 sequences are MNHNY and SVGAGI (reference sequence). This CDR3 is CASRPRGGDQPQHF. CDR3 DNA: TGTGCCAGCAGGCCACGGGGAGGGGATCAGCCCCAGCATTTT.

This chain links TRBV28 with TRBJ2-2; no clear D. CDR3 length: 13 residues. With 6 bases removed from V and 0 bases from J, the gap between germline ends came to 5 bases. The germline V gene has CDR1 MDHEN and CDR2 SYDVKM. The CDR3 DNA reads TGTGCCAGCAGCTGGTCGAACACCGGGGAGCTGTTTTTT. This translates into CASSWSNTGELFF.

CDR3 in DNA: TGTGCCAGCAGCTTGGGTTGGCCGTACTACGAGCAGTACTTC. This translates into CASSLGWPYYEQYF. This chain connects TRBV5-6 to TRBJ2-7, with unresolved D. Germline V gene lookup returns CDR1 SGHDT and CDR2 YYEEEE. The CDR3 spans 14 residues. V was cut by 0 bases and J by 3 bases, with 10 bases left in between. The variable domain in full, with the rest retrieved from reference TRBV5-6 and TRBJ2-7, is DAGVTQSPTHLIKTRGQQVTLRCSPKSGHDTVSWYQQALGQGPQFIFQYYEEEERQRGNFPDRFSGHQFPNYSSELNVNALLLGDSALYLCASSLGWPYYEQYFGPGTRLTVT.

V usage is TRBV5-1 and J usage is TRBJ2-1; D not resolved. The V gene's germline CDR1 is SGHRS and CDR2 YFSETQ. The CDR3 contains 14 residues. The V end was cut by 0 bases, the J end by 8 bases, with 12 bases between. For the CDR3, the DNA is TGCGCCAGCAGCTTGGTGGACCCAAGACATGAGCAGTTCTTC. This gives the protein CASSLVDPRHEQFF.

The gene calls are TRBV19 and TRBJ2-7; 7 bases are shared with TRBD2. The germline gives CDR1 LNHDA, CDR2 SQIVND (reference sequence). V lost 5 bases, J lost 4 bases, and 8 bases stayed unmatched. The CDR3 loop spans 14 amino acids. CDR3 sequence (DNA): TGTGCCAGTAGTCCGGGCGGGAGTAGGTACGAGCAGTACTTC. Protein product: CASSPGGSRYEQYF.

The chain combines TRBV5-1 with TRBJ1-2; the match to TRBD1 covers 7 bases. V lost 3 bases, J lost 0 bases, and 8 bases stayed unmatched. CDR1 is SGHRS and CDR2 is YFSETQ in the germline V gene. This CDR3 region has 16 residues. The CDR3 sequence: CASSWGQSTANYGYTF. The DNA of the CDR3 is TGCGCCAGCAGCTGGGGACAGTCTACTGCTAACTATGGCTACACCTTC.

The chain is built from TRBV28 and TRBJ2-2, with TRBD2 matching over 7 bases. The CDR3 has 18 amino acids. The germline V gene has CDR1 MDHEN and CDR2 SYDVKM. V lost 4 bases and J lost 5; bases outside the gene matches: 16. In DNA, the CDR3 is TGTGCCAGCAGTTCGCTGCCCAGCGGGATAATGAGGACCGGGGAGCTGTTTTTT. It yields the protein CASSSLPSGIMRTGELFF.

The V gene is TRBV7-9, the J gene TRBJ2-4, with TRBD2 matching over 10 bases. This CDR3 spans 15 amino acids. CDR1 is SEHNR and CDR2 is FQNEAQ in the germline V gene (reference sequence). Unmatched junction bases numbered 3, after V lost 5 bases and J lost 2 bases. The CDR3 region is CASSLSGGSKNIQYF. CDR3 coding DNA: TGTGCCAGCAGCCTTAGCGGGGGGTCCAAAAACATTCAGTACTTC.